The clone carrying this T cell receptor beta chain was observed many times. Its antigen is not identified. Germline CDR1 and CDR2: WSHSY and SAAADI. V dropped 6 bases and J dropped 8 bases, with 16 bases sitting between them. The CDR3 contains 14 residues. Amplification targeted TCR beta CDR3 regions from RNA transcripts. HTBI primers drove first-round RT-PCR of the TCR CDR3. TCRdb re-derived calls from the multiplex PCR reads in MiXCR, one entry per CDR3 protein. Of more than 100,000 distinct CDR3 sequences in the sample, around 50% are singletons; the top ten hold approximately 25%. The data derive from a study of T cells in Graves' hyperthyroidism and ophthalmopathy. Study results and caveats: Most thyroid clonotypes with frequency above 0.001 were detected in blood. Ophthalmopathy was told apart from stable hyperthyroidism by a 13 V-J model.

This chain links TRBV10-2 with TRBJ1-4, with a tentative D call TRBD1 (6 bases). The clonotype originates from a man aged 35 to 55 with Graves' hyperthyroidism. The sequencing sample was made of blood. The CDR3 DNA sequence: TGCGCCAGCAGGCAACAGGGTCTCGGCGAAAAACTGTTTTTT. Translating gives CASRQQGLGEKLFF.